These T cell receptor beta chains were read from a single sample in a study of cytomegalovirus exposure and HLA in healthy donors. TCRdb's copy holds only in-frame clones and misses some; the assay was immunoSEQ multiplex PCR. The table has around 130,000 clones, about 78% seen once. Sequences were obtained from PBMCs. The receptors here all came from a man aged 50-59 years in good health and CMV-seronegative. Both conserved end residues are part of each CDR3. The D gene is left open where the match is weak. For some rows the clone size is stated as once, few or many, or as a class when expanded; others skip it.

d_gene,abundance,v_gene,j_gene,CDR3nt,CDR3aa
TRBD2,-,TRBV25-1,TRBJ2-1,TGTGCCAGCATAGCAAGCGGGATCCTCTCCTACAATGAGCAGTTCTTC,CASIASGILSYNEQFF
-,-,TRBV7-2,TRBJ2-6,TGTGCCAGCAGCTTAACAGGGACCCTAGGTAGTGGGGCCAACGTCCTGACTTTC,CASSLTGTLGSGANVLTF
TRBD1,-,TRBV9,TRBJ1-4,TGTGCCAGCAGCGTCGGACAGGGATCCTCAACTAATGAAAAACTGTTTTTT,CASSVGQGSSTNEKLFF
-,-,TRBV28,TRBJ1-2,TGTGCCAGCAGTTTTGGGGGCCCTACATTGTTAAGTGGCTACACCTTC,CASSFGGPTLLSGYTF
-,-,TRBV6-1,TRBJ1-5,TGTGCCAGTCTCAGAACCGGAGGCAATCAGCCCCAGCATTTT,CASLRTGGNQPQHF
-,-,TRBV2,TRBJ1-2,TGTGCCAGCAGTTTTTCAGGGAGGGCTGACTATGGCTACACCTTC,CASSFSGRADYGYTF
-,-,TRBV19,TRBJ1-5,TGTGCCAGTAGTAGGAGGGTTGAGGGAGGCAATCAGCCCCAGCATTTT,CASSRRVEGGNQPQHF
-,-,TRBV19,TRBJ1-5,TGTGCCAGTAAAGGACAGTCCAATCAGCCCCAGCATTTT,CASKGQSNQPQHF
-,-,TRBV5-1,TRBJ1-1,TGCGCCAGCGGCGGACAGATGAACACTGAAGCTTTCTTT,CASGGQMNTEAFF
-,-,TRBV7-9,TRBJ2-7,TGTGCCAGCAGCACCCGAAATTGGGAGAGGGCGGACTACGAGCAGTACTTC,CASSTRNWERADYEQYF
TRBD2,few,TRBV5-1,TRBJ2-1,TGCGCCAGCAGCTTGGCCAAGGGACTAGCGGGTAGTGAGCAGTTCTTC,CASSLAKGLAGSEQFF
-,-,TRBV6-5,TRBJ1-2,TGTGCCAGCACCCAGACGGGGAATGGCTACACCTTC,CASTQTGNGYTF
-,-,TRBV28,TRBJ2-5,TGTGCCAGCAGTTGGGGCGAGACCCAGTACTTC,CASSWGETQYF
-,-,TRBV10-3,TRBJ1-2,TGTGCCATCATAGATGACAGGATCTATGGCTACACCTTC,CAIIDDRIYGYTF
-,-,TRBV4-1,TRBJ1-1,TGCGCCAGCAGCCGTAGTACCCGAGGGGGGGAGAACACTGAAGCTTTCTTT,CASSRSTRGGENTEAFF
TRBD2,once,TRBV10-2,TRBJ2-1,TGCGCCAGCAGTGAGACTTGGACTAGCGCTGGCAATGAGCAGTTCTTC,CASSETWTSAGNEQFF
TRBD1,-,TRBV27,TRBJ1-2,TGTGCCAGCAGTGCGCGACAGGGTTTAGATGGCTACACCTTC,CASSARQGLDGYTF
TRBD1,-,TRBV6-5,TRBJ2-1,TGTGCCAGCAGTCAAGGGACAGGGGCGAGGAATGAGCAGTTCTTC,CASSQGTGARNEQFF
-,once,TRBV19,TRBJ1-1,TGTGCCAGTACCGACTCCCGGGGTAAGGGCGGCGGTACTGAAGCTTTCTTT,CASTDSRGKGGGTEAFF
-,-,TRBV6-6,TRBJ1-5,TGTGCCAGCAGTTACGAGAGGGCCCTCAATCAGCCCCAGCATTTT,CASSYERALNQPQHF
-,-,TRBV1,TRBJ2-1,TGCACCAGCAGCCAAGATAAGGTAGCGGGAAGAAATGAGCAGTTCTTC,CTSSQDKVAGRNEQFF
TRBD2,-,TRBV28,TRBJ2-1,TGTGCCAGCAGTTCCGGAGGGGGAGGTTTTAGCGGGAGGAAGGATGAGCAGTTCTTC,CASSSGGGGFSGRKDEQFF
-,-,TRBV1,TRBJ2-1,TGCACCAGCAGCCAAGATCGGGAGGAGCCGAGCTCCTACAATGAGCAGTTCTTC,CTSSQDREEPSSYNEQFF
-,-,TRBV4-1,TRBJ2-2,TGCGCCAGCAGCCAAGGATCAGACAGGCAGAACACCGGGGAGCTGTTTTTT,CASSQGSDRQNTGELFF
-,-,TRBV10-3,TRBJ1-6,TGTGCCATCAGTGAGGGACAGTATAATTCACCCCTCCACTTT,CAISEGQYNSPLHF
-,-,TRBV10-1,TRBJ2-4,TGCGCCATGCGCGGAGGGCCTTTCAAAAACATTCAGTACTTC,CAMRGGPFKNIQYF
TRBD2,-,TRBV27,TRBJ2-3,TGTGCCAGCCGCGGGAGTTTGGGTACAGATACGCAGTATTTT,CASRGSLGTDTQYF
TRBD1,-,TRBV9,TRBJ2-1,TGTGCCAGCAGCGTAGGATCGGACAGGGGGCACCATGAGCAGTTCTTC,CASSVGSDRGHHEQFF
TRBD2,-,TRBV7-2,TRBJ2-2,TGTGCCAGCAGCCCCGGGACTAGCGACACCGGGGAGCTGTTTTTT,CASSPGTSDTGELFF
-,-,TRBV28,TRBJ1-5,TGTGCCAGCAGTTTCATCGGGAGCAATCAGCCCCAGCATTTT,CASSFIGSNQPQHF
TRBD2,-,TRBV28,TRBJ2-5,TGTGCCAGCAGTTTATGGGGCATTAGCGGGGGACTTTACTTC,CASSLWGISGGLYF
TRBD1,once,TRBV28,TRBJ2-1,TGTGCCAGCAGGTCACTTTACAGGGGGAACTACAATGAGCAGTTCTTC,CASRSLYRGNYNEQFF
-,few,TRBV5-1,TRBJ2-6,TGCGCCAGCAAGGACAGCAGCTCTGGGGCCAACGTCCTGACTTTC,CASKDSSSGANVLTF
-,few,TRBV14,TRBJ2-5,TGTGCCAGCAGCCGACTCGCATCAACCAGGGAGGGGGTGACCCAGTACTTC,CASSRLASTREGVTQYF
TRBD2,-,TRBV28,TRBJ2-7,TGTGCCAGCAGTTTACTCACCGGCCAGGGTGGGACTAGCGGGAGTCGATCTTGGTCGTACGAGCAGTACTTC,CASSLLTGQGGTSGSRSWSYEQYF
TRBD2,-,TRBV15,TRBJ2-5,TGTGCCACCAGCAGGGGGGCGGGAGGGGGCCAAGAGACCCAGTACTTC,CATSRGAGGGQETQYF
-,few,TRBV9,TRBJ1-1,TGTGCCAGCAGCGCGACCTTCAGGGGAAGAGACACTGAAGCTTTCTTT,CASSATFRGRDTEAFF
TRBD2,-,TRBV10-1,TRBJ2-7,TGCGCCAGCAGTGAGCCCTCGACTAGCGTCTGGGAGCAGTACTTC,CASSEPSTSVWEQYF
-,-,TRBV12-5,TRBJ1-4,TGTGCTAGTGGTTTGGCCCCGGGAAGGGAGAATGAAAAACTGTTTTTT,CASGLAPGRENEKLFF
-,-,TRBV7-2,TRBJ2-7,TGTGCCAGCAGCTCTTACCCAGGGACCTACGAGCAGTACTTC,CASSSYPGTYEQYF
TRBD2,-,TRBV10-2,TRBJ2-3,TGCGCCAGCAGTGGCCTAGCGGGAGAATCAGATACGCAGTATTTT,CASSGLAGESDTQYF
-,once,TRBV19,TRBJ2-1,TGTGCCTCAAAACGGGGTTTGAGCTCCTACAATGAGCAGTTCTTC,CASKRGLSSYNEQFF
TRBD1,once,TRBV27,TRBJ2-7,TGTGCCAGCAGTTTGAGTTGGGACAGGGGAGGCGAGCAGTACTTC,CASSLSWDRGGEQYF
-,-,TRBV19,TRBJ2-1,TGTGCCACCAGCCCCGCGGCTAGCGTCCCCTACAATGAGCAGTTCTTC,CATSPAASVPYNEQFF
TRBD2,-,TRBV6-1,TRBJ2-3,TGTGCCAGCAGTGAAGCGTCTAGCGGGAGGGATACGCAGTATTTT,CASSEASSGRDTQYF
-,-,TRBV5-1,TRBJ2-1,TGCGCCAGCAGCTTGGACGGGGGTAACTACAATGAGCAGTTCTTC,CASSLDGGNYNEQFF
TRBD2,-,TRBV6-5,TRBJ2-5,TGTGCCAGCAGTTACTTTGGGACTACGGAGACCCAGTACTTC,CASSYFGTTETQYF
TRBD2,-,TRBV11-2,TRBJ2-1,TGTGCCAGCAGCCCCTTAGCGGGAGCCACCTACAATGAGCAGTTCTTC,CASSPLAGATYNEQFF
-,few,TRBV27,TRBJ1-3,TGTGCCAGCAGCATCGGGGGATCTGGAAACACCATATATTTT,CASSIGGSGNTIYF
TRBD2,-,TRBV18,TRBJ2-2,TGTGCCAGCTCACCTCTGACTAGCGGGAGGGCCCCTCCCACTATCAACACCGGGGAGCTGTTTTTT,CASSPLTSGRAPPTINTGELFF